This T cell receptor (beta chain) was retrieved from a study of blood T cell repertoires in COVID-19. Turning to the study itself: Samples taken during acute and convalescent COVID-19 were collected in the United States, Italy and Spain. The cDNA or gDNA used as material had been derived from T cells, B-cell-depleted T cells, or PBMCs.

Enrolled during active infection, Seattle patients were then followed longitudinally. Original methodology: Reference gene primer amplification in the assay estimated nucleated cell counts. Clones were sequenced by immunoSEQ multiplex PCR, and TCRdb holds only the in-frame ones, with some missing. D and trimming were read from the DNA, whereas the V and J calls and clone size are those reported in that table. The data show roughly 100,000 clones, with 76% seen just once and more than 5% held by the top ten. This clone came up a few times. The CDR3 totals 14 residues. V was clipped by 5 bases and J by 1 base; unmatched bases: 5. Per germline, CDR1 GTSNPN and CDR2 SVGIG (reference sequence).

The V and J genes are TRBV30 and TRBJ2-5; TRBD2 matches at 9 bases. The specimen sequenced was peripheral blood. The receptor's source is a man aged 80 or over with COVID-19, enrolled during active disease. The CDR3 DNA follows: TGTGCCTGGGGGCGGGAGGGCCCCCAAGAGACCCAGTACTTC. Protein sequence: CAWGREGPQETQYF.